This passage covers 24 T cell receptor beta chains from one sample sequenced in a study of T-cell memory formation after mild COVID-19. TCRdb itself ran the 5' RACE reads through MiXCR, one entry per CDR3 protein. The table records about 100,000 distinct CDR3 sequences, roughly an eighth of them present only once. The sample comprised PBMCs or a T cell subset sorted from them (not recorded which). The source of these receptors is a man aged 18-30 years who had mild COVID-19 (a few samples of this study predate the infection). Cell type and time point are not known.

This clonotype has just a few counts. V and J are TRBV7-9 and TRBJ2-1, with D perhaps TRBD1 or TRBD2 (6 bases each). The CDR3 is made up of 15 amino acids. The germline V and J ends were trimmed by 5 bases and 4 bases, with 15 bases remaining between them. From germline, CDR1 is SEHNR and CDR2 FQNEAQ (reference sequence). The CDR3 DNA sequence: TGTGCCAGCAGCCCGGGGGCCCCACCTTACAATGAGCAGTTCTTC. This sequence encodes CASSPGAPPYNEQFF.

In this sample, this clonotype turned up a few times. The rearrangement uses TRBV5-4 and TRBJ2-1; a weak D match, TRBD1 (6 bases). CDR1 and CDR2 (germline): SGHNT, YYREEE (reference sequence). V lost 4 bases and J lost 10, with 18 bases in between. This CDR3 is 14 amino acids long. Here the CDR3 DNA reads TGTGCCAGCAGCCTACATGGACTGGGGGCGGAGCAGTTCTTC. This gives the protein CASSLHGLGAEQFF.

This clonotype was counted a few times. V is TRBV4-2 and J is TRBJ2-1; possible D gene TRBD2, 6 bases. V shed 4 bases and J shed 1 base, with 8 bases lying between them. Germline CDR1 reads LGHNA; CDR2 reads YNFKEQ. CDR3 length equals 14 residues. CDR3 loop: CASSPSVSYNEQFF. The CDR3 nucleotides are TGTGCCAGCAGCCCTAGCGTTTCCTACAATGAGCAGTTCTTC.

This clonotype was found many times. The rearrangement uses TRBV29-1 and TRBJ2-5; perhaps TRBD1 as D (5 bases). The V gene's germline CDR1 is SQVTM and CDR2 ANQGSEA. CDR3 size: 12 residues. Trimming took 4 bases from V and 1 from J, leaving 7 bases between them. CDR3 region: CSVGQPQETQYF. CDR3 DNA sequence: TGCAGCGTTGGACAGCCCCAAGAGACCCAGTACTTC.

Here the CDR3 DNA reads TGTGCCAGCGGGGGACATGACGCAGGGGAAAGCAATCAGCCCCAGCATTTT. It is translated as CASGGHDAGESNQPQHF. The chain combines TRBV7-9 with TRBJ1-5; D might be TRBD1 (6 bases). The CDR3 is 17 residues long. Germline V gene data show CDR1 as SEHNR and CDR2 as FQNEAQ (reference sequence). Trimming left V 8 bases short and J 1 base short, with 21 bases between. The full variable domain, its missing parts supplied by reference TRBV7-9 and TRBJ1-5, is DTGVSQNPRHKITKRGQNVTFRCDPISEHNRLYWYRQTLGQGPEFLTYFQNEAQLEKSRLLSDRFSAERPKGSFSTLEIQRTEQGDSAMYLCASGGHDAGESNQPQHFGDGTRLSIL.

This clonotype was seen repeatedly, ten times or more. This rearrangement joins TRBV7-6 to TRBJ2-7, with D maybe TRBD1 (5 bases). The V end lost 5 bases, the J end lost 3 bases, and 23 bases lay between the germline ends. Germline loops: CDR1 SGHVS, CDR2 FNYEAQ. The CDR3 is made up of 17 amino acids. As DNA, the CDR3 is TGTGCCAGCAGCCCCCTCAAACAGGAGACCGGATACTACGAGCAGTACTTC. This encodes CASSPLKQETGYYEQYF.

The table lists this clonotype with many counts. The CDR3, as DNA: TGTGCCAGCAGTTTACTAGGGGAGAATGAGCAGTTCTTC. Translation: CASSLLGENEQFF. The chain recombines TRBV12-3 or TRBV12-4 with TRBJ2-1; TRBD1 or TRBD2 may be the D gene (5 bases each). With 2 bases removed from V and 7 bases from J, the gap between germline ends came to 9 bases. CDR3 length: 13 residues.

This clonotype was recorded at least ten times. J is TRBJ2-2 and V is TRBV29-1; D gene unclear. Germline loops: CDR1 SQVTM, CDR2 ANQGSEA. This CDR3 comprises 12 residues. V was shortened by 6 bases and J by 4 bases, with 9 bases between the two germline ends. This CDR3 reads CSVAETTGELFF. The CDR3 DNA reads as TGCAGCGTGGCTGAAACCACCGGGGAGCTGTTTTTT.

This clonotype has only one observation. This rearrangement joins TRBV12-3 or TRBV12-4 to TRBJ1-2; the match to TRBD1 covers 8 bases. The CDR3 is 14 amino acids. Trimming removed 0 bases from V and 8 bases from J; junction bases left unmatched: 5. The CDR3, as DNA: TGTGCCAGCAGTTTAGCGTGGGGGACAGGAGGCTACACCTTC. Protein product: CASSLAWGTGGYTF.

This clonotype came up a few times. This chain connects TRBV11-2 to TRBJ2-5; D may be TRBD2 (6 bases). V lost 5 bases, J lost 3 bases, and 16 bases lay in between. The germline CDR1 and CDR2 sequences are SGHAT and FQNNGV. This CDR3 is 15 amino acids long. The CDR3 DNA reads as TGTGCCAGCAGCCGGGGTGGAGGGGCTGAAGAGACCCAGTACTTC. It codes for CASSRGGGAEETQYF.

The genes are TRBV7-9 and TRBJ2-2, with 10 positions matching TRBD2. J lost 1 base, V lost 4 bases, and 12 bases had no gene match. There are 19 residues in the CDR3. Germline CDR1 is SEHNR and CDR2 is FQNEAQ (reference sequence). The CDR3 nucleotides read TGTGCCAGCAGCTCATTAGCGGGGGGTACCCAAGAGAACACCGGGGAGCTGTTTTTT. This codes for CASSSLAGGTQENTGELFF.

V usage is TRBV14 and J usage is TRBJ1-2, with a weak D call TRBD1 (5 bases). CDR3 length equals 15 residues. CDR1 is SGHDN, CDR2 FVKESK, per germline. V was shortened by 2 bases and J by 5 bases, with 15 bases between the two germline ends. CDR3 nucleotide sequence: TGTGCCAGCAGCCAACAGGCAGGGCAATGGTATGGCTACACCTTC. Translation: CASSQQAGQWYGYTF.

The chain carries TRBV7-9 and TRBJ2-7; D is undetermined. Germline values: CDR1 SEHNR, CDR2 FQNEAQ (reference sequence). CDR3 length equals 13 residues. V lost 1 base and J lost 7, with 11 bases in between. The CDR3 region has the DNA TGTGCCAGCAGCTTAGAAATCCGGTGGGAGCAGTACTTC. Residues: CASSLEIRWEQYF.

The table lists this clonotype with many counts. J is TRBJ2-1 and V is TRBV5-1; the match to TRBD2 covers 12 bases. The CDR3 covers 16 residues. Germline V gives CDR1 SGHRS, CDR2 YFSETQ. V shed 4 bases and J 9 bases; nucleotides not matched to a gene: 11. In DNA, the CDR3 is TGCGCCAGCAGCATAACTAGCGGGGGGCCCTCTCTTGAGCAGTTCTTC. Translating it yields CASSITSGGPSLEQFF.

In its sample, this clonotype was seen a few times. The genes are TRBV7-9 and TRBJ1-1; D is unclear. The V end lost 7 bases, the J end lost 6 bases, and 18 bases lay between the germline ends. The CDR3 is made up of 14 amino acids. In germline, CDR1 is SEHNR, CDR2 FQNEAQ (reference sequence). In nucleotides, the CDR3 is TGTGCCAGCACCATCCTTAAACAAAGCGCTGAAGCTTTCTTT. Translated: CASTILKQSAEAFF.

This clonotype was counted only a few times. The chain couples TRBV11-2 to TRBJ1-6; D is unclear. CDR1 and CDR2 (germline): SGHAT, FQNNGV. The CDR3 contains 13 residues. V was shortened by 5 bases and J by 7 bases, with 9 bases between the two germline ends. CDR3 nucleotide sequence: TGTGCCAGCAGCGTGGACTTAAATTCACCCCTCCACTTT. Translated: CASSVDLNSPLHF.

This clonotype was seen a handful of times. The V call is TRBV20-1, the J call TRBJ2-3, with TRBD1 matching 12 bases. The V gene end was trimmed by 4 bases and the J gene end by 4 bases; junction bases not matched to a gene: 9. CDR3 size: 16 residues. CDR1 is DFQATT and CDR2 is SNEGSKA in the germline V gene (reference sequence). The CDR3 sequence is CSANDWDRGLSDTQYF. CDR3 in DNA: TGCAGTGCTAACGACTGGGACAGGGGGCTATCAGATACGCAGTATTTT.

This clonotype was counted only a few times. The chain uses TRBV29-1 and TRBJ2-1, with a weak D call TRBD1 (6 bases). Trimming took off 6 bases at V and 6 bases at J, with 12 bases between the two ends. Germline V gene sequence: CDR1 SQVTM, CDR2 ANQGSEA. The CDR3 spans 12 residues. CDR3 coding DNA: TGCAGCGTGCAACAGGGAGCCAATGAGCAGTTCTTC. Protein: CSVQQGANEQFF.

The chain recombines TRBV10-3 with TRBJ2-3; TRBD2 matches at 11 bases. Trimming at V came to 3 bases and at J to 0 bases, leaving 5 bases not matched to a gene. The length of the CDR3 is 17 residues. Germline V gene data show CDR1 as ENHRY and CDR2 as SYGVKD. CDR3 in amino acids: CAISEPTSGTSTDTQYF. The DNA for the CDR3 is TGTGCCATCAGTGAACCGACTAGCGGGACCAGCACAGATACGCAGTATTTT.

Only a few counts were recorded for this clonotype. V usage is TRBV12-3 or TRBV12-4 and J usage is TRBJ2-7, with 7 bases identical to TRBD1. J lost 5 bases, V lost 5 bases, and 6 bases had no gene match. The CDR3 length is 13 residues. CDR3 protein: CASSPGTVDEQYF. The CDR3 nucleotides read TGTGCCAGCAGTCCAGGGACAGTGGACGAGCAGTACTTC.

Written as DNA, the CDR3 is TGCGCCAGCAGCCCCGGGGTTACTCCGAACACCGGGGAGCTGTTTTTT. Translated, it gives CASSPGVTPNTGELFF. This chain connects TRBV5-1 to TRBJ2-2; D perhaps matches TRBD2 (5 bases). Germline lookup yields CDR1 SGHRS and CDR2 YFSETQ. There are 16 residues in the CDR3. Trimming pared 4 bases from V and 0 bases from J, leaving 13 bases between.

This chain connects TRBV24-1 to TRBJ2-1; 9 bases are shared with TRBD1. J was trimmed by 5 bases and V by 9 bases; bases with no gene match: 4. The CDR3 is 13 residues long. Per the germline V gene, CDR1 is KGHDR and CDR2 is SFDVKD. CDR3: CATAGQGDNEQFF. CDR3 nucleotide sequence: TGTGCCACCGCGGGACAGGGTGACAATGAGCAGTTCTTC.

This clonotype occurred a few times. V gene TRBV5-4 combines with J gene TRBJ1-1; D may be TRBD1 (5 bases). Germline V gene data show CDR1 as SGHNT and CDR2 as YYREEE (reference sequence). This CDR3 comprises 15 residues. The V gene lost 2 bases and the J gene lost 8 bases, with 19 bases spanning the gap. Here the CDR3 reads CASSFLGTPFSEAFF. CDR3 DNA: TGTGCCAGCAGCTTTCTCGGGACCCCGTTTTCCGAAGCTTTCTTT.

This clonotype was seen only a few times. This chain links TRBV5-1 with TRBJ2-7; possibly TRBD2 for D (7 bases). V was shortened by 4 bases and J by 2 bases, with 16 bases between the two germline ends. CDR1 is SGHRS, CDR2 YFSETQ, per germline. The CDR3 is 15 residues long. The CDR3 sequence is CASSIKGGTPYEQYF. CDR3 bases: TGCGCCAGCAGCATCAAGGGAGGGACACCCTACGAGCAGTACTTC.